This T cell receptor beta chain was captured by sequencing in a study of metastatic and nonmetastatic thyroid tumors. For the study at large: The authors compared repertoires across blood and tumor or nodule tissue from malignant and benign thyroid patients. Whole-study results and caveats: Versus benign nodules, malignant thyroid tumors reportedly had significantly higher TCR beta diversity, in blood and tumor.

Per the study methods: In papillary thyroid cancer, a distant-metastasis classifier was built using CDR3 differences across clinicopathological groups. TCRdb re-processed the PCR reads through MiXCR. The V and J calls, along with clone size, are taken from TCRdb and not from the paper's own processing. The sample lists about 39,000 clones, approximately 19% occurring once. Treatment of any kind had been given to no patient before thyroid surgery. Trimming stripped 2 bases from V and 0 bases from J, with 5 bases between. This CDR3 region has 14 residues. CDR1 is MNHNS and CDR2 is SASEGT in the germline V gene. Many counts were recorded for this clone. Its antigen remains unknown.

The chain employs TRBV6-1 and TRBJ1-5; unclear D gene. The clonotype comes from a female donor with papillary thyroid cancer or a benign thyroid nodule (not recorded which). Some clones in this sample may be carry-over from other donors' samples. The sequenced material came from blood. The CDR3 is CASSEHPSNQPQHF. Here the CDR3 DNA reads TGTGCCAGCAGTGAACACCCTAGCAATCAGCCCCAGCATTTT.